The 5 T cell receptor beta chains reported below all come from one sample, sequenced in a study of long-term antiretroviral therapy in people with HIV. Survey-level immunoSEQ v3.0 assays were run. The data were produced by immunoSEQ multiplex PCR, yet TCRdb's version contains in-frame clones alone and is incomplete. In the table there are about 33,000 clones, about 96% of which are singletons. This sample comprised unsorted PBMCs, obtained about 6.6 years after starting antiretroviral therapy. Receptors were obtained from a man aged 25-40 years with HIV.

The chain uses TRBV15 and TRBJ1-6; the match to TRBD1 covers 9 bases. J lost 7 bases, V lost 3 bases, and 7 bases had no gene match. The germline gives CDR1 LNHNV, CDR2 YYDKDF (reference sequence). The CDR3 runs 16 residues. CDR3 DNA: TGTGCCACCAGCAGGACAACCGGGACAGGGAATTCACCCCTCCACTTT. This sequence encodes CATSRTTGTGNSPLHF.

CDR3 loop: CAITRSLDSPLHF. Written as DNA, the CDR3 is TGTGCCATCACCCGATCATTGGATTCACCCCTCCACTTT. The chain combines TRBV10-3 with TRBJ1-6; unclear D gene. The CDR3 covers 13 residues. Trimming removed 7 bases from V and 8 bases from J, with 12 bases in between. CDR1 and CDR2 from the germline V gene are ENHRY and SYGVKD.

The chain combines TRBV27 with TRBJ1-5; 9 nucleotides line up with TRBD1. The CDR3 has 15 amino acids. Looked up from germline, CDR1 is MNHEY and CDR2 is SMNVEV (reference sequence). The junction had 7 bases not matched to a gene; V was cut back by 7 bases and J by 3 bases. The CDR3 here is CASKVGQGPNQPQHF. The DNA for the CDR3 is TGTGCCAGCAAAGTGGGACAGGGCCCCAATCAGCCCCAGCATTTT.

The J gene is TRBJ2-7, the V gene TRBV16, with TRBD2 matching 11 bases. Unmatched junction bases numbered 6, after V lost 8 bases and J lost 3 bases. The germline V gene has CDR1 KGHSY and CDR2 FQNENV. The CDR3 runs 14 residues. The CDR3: CASGPGLADYEQYF. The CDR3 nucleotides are TGTGCCAGCGGACCGGGACTAGCGGACTACGAGCAGTACTTC.

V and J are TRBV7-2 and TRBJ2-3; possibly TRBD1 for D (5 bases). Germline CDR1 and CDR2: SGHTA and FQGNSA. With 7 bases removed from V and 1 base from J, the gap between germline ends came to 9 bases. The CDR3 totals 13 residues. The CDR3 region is CASTRQRTDTQYF. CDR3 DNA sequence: TGTGCCAGCACCAGACAGCGCACAGATACGCAGTATTTT.